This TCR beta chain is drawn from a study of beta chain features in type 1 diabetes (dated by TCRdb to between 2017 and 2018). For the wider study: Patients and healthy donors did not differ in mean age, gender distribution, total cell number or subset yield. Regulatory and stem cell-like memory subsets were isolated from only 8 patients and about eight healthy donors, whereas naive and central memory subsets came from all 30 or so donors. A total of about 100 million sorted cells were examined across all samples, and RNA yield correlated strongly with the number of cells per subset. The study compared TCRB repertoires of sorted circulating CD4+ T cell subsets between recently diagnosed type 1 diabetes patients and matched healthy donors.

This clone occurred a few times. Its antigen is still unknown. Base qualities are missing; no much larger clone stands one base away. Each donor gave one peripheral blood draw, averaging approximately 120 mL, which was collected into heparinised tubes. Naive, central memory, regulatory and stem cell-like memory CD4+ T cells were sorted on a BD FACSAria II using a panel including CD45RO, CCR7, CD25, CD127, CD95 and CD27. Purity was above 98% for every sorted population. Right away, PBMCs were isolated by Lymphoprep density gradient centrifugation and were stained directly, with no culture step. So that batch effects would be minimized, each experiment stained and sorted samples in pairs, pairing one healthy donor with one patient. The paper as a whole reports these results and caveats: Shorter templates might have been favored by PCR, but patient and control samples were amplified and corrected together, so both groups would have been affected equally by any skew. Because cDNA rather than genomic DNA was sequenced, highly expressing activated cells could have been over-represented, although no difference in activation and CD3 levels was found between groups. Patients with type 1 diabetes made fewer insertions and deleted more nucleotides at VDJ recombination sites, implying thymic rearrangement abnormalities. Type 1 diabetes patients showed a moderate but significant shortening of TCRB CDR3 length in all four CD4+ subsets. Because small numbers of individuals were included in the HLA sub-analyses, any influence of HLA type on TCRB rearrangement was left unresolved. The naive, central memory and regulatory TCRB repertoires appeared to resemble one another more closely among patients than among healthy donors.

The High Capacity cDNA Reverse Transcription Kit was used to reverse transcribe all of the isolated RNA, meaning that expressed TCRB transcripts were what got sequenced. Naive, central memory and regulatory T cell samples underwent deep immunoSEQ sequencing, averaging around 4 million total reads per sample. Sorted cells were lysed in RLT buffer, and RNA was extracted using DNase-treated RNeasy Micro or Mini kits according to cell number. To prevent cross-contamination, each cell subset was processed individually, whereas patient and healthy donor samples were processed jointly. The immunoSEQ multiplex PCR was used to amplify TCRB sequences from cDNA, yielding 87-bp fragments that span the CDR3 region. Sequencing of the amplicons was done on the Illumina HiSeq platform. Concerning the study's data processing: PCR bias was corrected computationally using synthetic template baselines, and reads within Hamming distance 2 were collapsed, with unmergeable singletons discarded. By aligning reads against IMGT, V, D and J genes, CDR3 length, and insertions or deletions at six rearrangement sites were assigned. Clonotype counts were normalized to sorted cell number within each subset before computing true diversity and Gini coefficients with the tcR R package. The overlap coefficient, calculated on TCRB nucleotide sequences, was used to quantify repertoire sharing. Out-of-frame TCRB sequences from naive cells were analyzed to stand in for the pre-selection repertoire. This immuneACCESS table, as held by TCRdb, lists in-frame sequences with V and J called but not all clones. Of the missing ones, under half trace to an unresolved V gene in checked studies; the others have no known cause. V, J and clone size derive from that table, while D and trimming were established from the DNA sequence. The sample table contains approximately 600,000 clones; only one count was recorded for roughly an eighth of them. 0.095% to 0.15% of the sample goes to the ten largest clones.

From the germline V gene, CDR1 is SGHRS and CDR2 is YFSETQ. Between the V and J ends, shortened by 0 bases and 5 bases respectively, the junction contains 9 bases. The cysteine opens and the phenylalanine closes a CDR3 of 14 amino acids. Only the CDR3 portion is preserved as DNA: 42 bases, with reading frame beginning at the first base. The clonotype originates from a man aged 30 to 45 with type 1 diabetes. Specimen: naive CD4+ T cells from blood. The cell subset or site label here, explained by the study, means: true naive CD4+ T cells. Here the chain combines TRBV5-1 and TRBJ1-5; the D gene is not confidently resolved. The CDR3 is CASSLAGGDQPQHF. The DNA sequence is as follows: TGCGCCAGCAGCTTGGCCGGCGGTGATCAGCCCCAGCATTTT.